The rows below give T cell receptor beta chains drawn from one sample of a study of blood T cell repertoires in COVID-19. Sequencing was performed with immunoSEQ multiplex PCR; in TCRdb, only in-frame clones are kept and a portion is missing. This table has about 250,000 clones, 65% to 90% appearing once. Material: peripheral blood. Source of these receptors: a man over 45 with active or convalescent COVID-19. Both conserved end residues are part of each CDR3. D genes are given only for firm matches. Not all rows give a size; the values are once, few, many and, for expanded clones, a class.

V	size	J	D	DNA	CDR3
TRBV15	NA	TRBJ2-1	TRBD2	TGTGCCACCAGCAGCGGGACTAGCGGGATCAGGAGTGAGCAGTTCTTC	CATSSGTSGIRSEQFF
TRBV5-1	few	TRBJ1-3	NA	TGCGCCAGCAGCCCAGGGGTGGAAGGCTTATCGAACACCATATATTTT	CASSPGVEGLSNTIYF
TRBV12-3/TRBV12-4	NA	TRBJ1-3	NA	TGTGCCAGCAGTTTTAGTGAAAACACCATATATTTT	CASSFSENTIYF
TRBV13	NA	TRBJ2-2	NA	TGTGCCAGCAGCTTAGGACTGAACACCGGGGAGCTGTTTTTT	CASSLGLNTGELFF
TRBV30	NA	TRBJ1-6	NA	TGTGCCTGTACCTCGGGAGGGGTCCATTCACCCCTCCACTTT	CACTSGGVHSPLHF
TRBV4-1	NA	TRBJ1-1	TRBD1	TGCGCCAGCAGCGTCCCGACAGGGGACACTGAAGCTTTCTTT	CASSVPTGDTEAFF
TRBV30	NA	TRBJ1-1	NA	TGTGCCTGGAGACATGCCACTGAAGCTTTCTTT	CAWRHATEAFF
TRBV6-6	once	TRBJ1-2	TRBD1	TGTGCCAGCAGCCCCTTAGGGGACAGCTATGGCTACACCTTC	CASSPLGDSYGYTF
TRBV18	NA	TRBJ1-5	TRBD1	TGTGCCAGCTCAGGGACAGTGGATCAGCCCCAGCATTTT	CASSGTVDQPQHF
TRBV6-5	NA	TRBJ2-1	TRBD2	TGTGCCAGCAGCACTAGCGGAGCCCACAATGAGCAGTTCTTC	CASSTSGAHNEQFF
TRBV11-2	NA	TRBJ2-3	TRBD2	TGTGCCAGCAGCTTAGATCGGCTAGCGGGGGGATACTTAACCACAGATACGCAGTATTTT	CASSLDRLAGGYLTTDTQYF
TRBV6-5	NA	TRBJ1-5	NA	TGTGCCAGCAGTTACATGCGGCAGACCAATCAGCCCCAGCATTTT	CASSYMRQTNQPQHF